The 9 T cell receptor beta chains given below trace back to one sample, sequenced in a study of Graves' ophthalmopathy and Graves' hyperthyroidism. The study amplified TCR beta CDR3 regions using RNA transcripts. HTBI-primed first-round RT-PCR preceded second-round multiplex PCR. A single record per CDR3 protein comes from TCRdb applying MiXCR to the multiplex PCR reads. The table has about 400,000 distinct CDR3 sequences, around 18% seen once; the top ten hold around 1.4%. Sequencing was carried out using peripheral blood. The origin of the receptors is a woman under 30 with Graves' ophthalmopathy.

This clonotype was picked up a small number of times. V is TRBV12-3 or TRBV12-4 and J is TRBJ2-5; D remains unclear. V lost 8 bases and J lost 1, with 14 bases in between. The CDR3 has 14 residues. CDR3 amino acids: CASGKTALQETQYF. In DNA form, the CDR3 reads TGTGCCAGCGGCAAAACAGCGCTCCAAGAGACCCAGTACTTC.

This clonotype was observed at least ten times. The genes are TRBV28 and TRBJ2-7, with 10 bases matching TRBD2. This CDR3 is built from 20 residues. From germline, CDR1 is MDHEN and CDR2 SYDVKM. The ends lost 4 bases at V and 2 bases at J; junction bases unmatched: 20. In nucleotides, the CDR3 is TGTGCCAGCAGTTGGGCTCATAACCCTATGTTAGCGGGAGGACCCTACGAGCAGTACTTC. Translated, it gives CASSWAHNPMLAGGPYEQYF. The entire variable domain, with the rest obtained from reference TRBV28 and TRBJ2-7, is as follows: DVKVTQSSRYLVKRTGEKVFLECVQDMDHENMFWYRQDPGLGLRLIYFSYDVKMKEKGDIPEGYSVSREKKERFSLILESASTNQTSMYLCASSWAHNPMLAGGPYEQYFGPGTRLTVT.

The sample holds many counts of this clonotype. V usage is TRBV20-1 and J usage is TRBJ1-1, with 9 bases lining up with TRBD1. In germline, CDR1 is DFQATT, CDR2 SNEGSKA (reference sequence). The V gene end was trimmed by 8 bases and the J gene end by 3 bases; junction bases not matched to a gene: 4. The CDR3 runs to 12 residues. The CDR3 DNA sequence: TGCAGTAACAGGGGGCGGCACACTGAAGCTTTCTTT. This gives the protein CSNRGRHTEAFF.

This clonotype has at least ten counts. The CDR3 sequence is CAARRGLSGYTF. For the CDR3, the DNA is TGTGCCGCTCGACGGGGTTTATCTGGCTACACCTTC. The chain links TRBV6-5 to TRBJ1-2; D remains unclear. Germline V gene lookup returns CDR1 MNHEY and CDR2 SVGAGI. Trimming pared 11 bases from V and 7 bases from J, leaving 17 bases between. The CDR3 has 12 amino acids.

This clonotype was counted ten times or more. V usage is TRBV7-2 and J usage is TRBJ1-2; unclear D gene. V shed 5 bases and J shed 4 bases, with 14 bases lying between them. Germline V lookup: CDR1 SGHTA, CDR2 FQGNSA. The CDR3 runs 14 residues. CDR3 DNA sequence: TGTGCCAGCAGCAGTCCAGCTTTCCGCTATGGCTACACCTTC. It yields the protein CASSSPAFRYGYTF.

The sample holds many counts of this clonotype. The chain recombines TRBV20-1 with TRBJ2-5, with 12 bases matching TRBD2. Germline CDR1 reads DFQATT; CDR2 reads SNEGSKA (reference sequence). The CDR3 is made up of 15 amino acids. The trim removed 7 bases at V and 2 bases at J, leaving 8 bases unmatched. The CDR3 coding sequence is TGCAGTGGTTTAGGGACTAGCGGGTCACAAGAGACCCAGTACTTC. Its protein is CSGLGTSGSQETQYF.

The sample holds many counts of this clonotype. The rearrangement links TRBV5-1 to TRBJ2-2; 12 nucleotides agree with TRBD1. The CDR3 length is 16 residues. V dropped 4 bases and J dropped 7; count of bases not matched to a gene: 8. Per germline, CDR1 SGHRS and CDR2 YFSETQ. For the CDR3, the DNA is TGCGCCAGCAGCCCTGTAGGGACAGGGGGCATCGGGGAGCTGTTTTTT. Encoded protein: CASSPVGTGGIGELFF. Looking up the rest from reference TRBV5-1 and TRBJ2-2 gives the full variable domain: KAGVTQTPRYLIKTRGQQVTLSCSPISGHRSVSWYQQTPGQGLQFLFEYFSETQRNKGNFPGRFSGRQFSNSRSEMNVSTLELGDSALYLCASSPVGTGGIGELFFGEGSRLTVL.

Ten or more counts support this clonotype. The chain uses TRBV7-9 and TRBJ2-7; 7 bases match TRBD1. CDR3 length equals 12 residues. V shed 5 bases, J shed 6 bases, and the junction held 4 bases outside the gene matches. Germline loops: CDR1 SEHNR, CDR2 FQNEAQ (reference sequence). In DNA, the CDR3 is TGTGCCAGCAGCGAGGGGGCGACCGAGCAGTACTTC. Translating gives CASSEGATEQYF.

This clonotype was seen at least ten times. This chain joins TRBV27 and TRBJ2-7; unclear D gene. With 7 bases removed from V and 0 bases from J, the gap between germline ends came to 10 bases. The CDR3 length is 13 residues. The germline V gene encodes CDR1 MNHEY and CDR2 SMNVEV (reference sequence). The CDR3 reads CASKSPSSYEQYF. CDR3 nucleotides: TGTGCCAGCAAGAGCCCTAGCTCCTACGAGCAGTACTTC.